Presented here are 20 T cell receptor beta chains from one specimen sequenced in a study of blood T cell repertoires in COVID-19. TCRdb's table, derived via immunoSEQ multiplex PCR, lists solely in-frame clones and lacks some. The profile shows roughly 140,000 clones, about 87% of them singletons. Sequenced sample: peripheral blood. These receptors were taken from a woman in her 50s with acute or convalescent COVID-19.

The chain recombines TRBV5-5 with TRBJ1-5; D remains ambiguous. V shed 0 bases and J shed 2 bases, with 6 bases lying between them. This CDR3 region has 14 residues. The germline CDR1 and CDR2 sequences are SGHKS and YYEKEE (reference sequence). DNA for the CDR3: TGTGCCAGCAGCTTGGGTAGTCGCAATCAGCCCCAGCATTTT. It specifies CASSLGSRNQPQHF.

This clone has only a few counts. The chain recombines TRBV25-1 with TRBJ1-2; maybe TRBD1 (5 bases). Germline-derived CDR1 and CDR2 are MGHDK and SYGVNS. This CDR3 has 12 amino acids. Trimming took off 8 bases at V and 6 bases at J, with 13 bases between the two ends. The CDR3 here is CASLNRRDGYTF. The DNA for the CDR3 is TGTGCCAGCTTAAACCGCAGGGATGGCTACACCTTC.

The chain couples TRBV19 to TRBJ2-1; maybe TRBD1 (6 bases). Trimming shortened V by 8 bases and J by 7 bases, and 12 bases separated the two germline ends. This CDR3 has 12 amino acids. CDR1 and CDR2 (germline): LNHDA, SQIVND (reference sequence). CDR3 sequence (DNA): TGTGCCAGTTGGACAGACGGGAATGAGCAGTTCTTC. This encodes CASWTDGNEQFF.

The gene calls are TRBV27 and TRBJ2-7; 8 nucleotides align to TRBD2. The germline CDR1 and CDR2 sequences are MNHEY and SMNVEV (reference sequence). This CDR3 is built from 14 residues. With V trimmed by 7 bases and J by 5 bases, 10 bases remained unmatched. This CDR3 reads CASKTSLAGNEQYF. In nucleotides, the CDR3 is TGTGCCAGCAAGACCTCGCTAGCGGGCAACGAGCAGTACTTC.

The chain recombines TRBV7-3 with TRBJ2-1, with 8 bases fitting TRBD1. From germline, CDR1 is SGHTA and CDR2 FQGTGA. The CDR3 has 15 residues. V trimming: 6 bases; J trimming: 0 bases; junction bases outside the gene matches: 4. CDR3 DNA: TGTGCCAGCAGGTCTACAGGGGGCTCCTACAATGAGCAGTTCTTC. Translating gives CASRSTGGSYNEQFF.

This chain links TRBV11-2 with TRBJ2-1; weak D call: TRBD2 (5 bases). The CDR3 runs to 13 residues. V lost 4 bases, J lost 9 bases, and 13 bases lay in between. Germline lookup yields CDR1 SGHAT and CDR2 FQNNGV. DNA for the CDR3: TGTGCCAGCAGCTGGCCGGGGTCAGGTGAGCAGTTCTTC. Translating gives CASSWPGSGEQFF.

The V gene is TRBV19, the J gene TRBJ2-3; 11 nucleotides line up with TRBD1. The CDR3 contains 16 residues. The germline V gene encodes CDR1 LNHDA and CDR2 SQIVND (reference sequence). The V gene end was trimmed by 1 base and the J gene end by 3 bases; junction bases not matched to a gene: 3. The CDR3 sequence is CASSIGDRGWTDTQYF. DNA for the CDR3: TGTGCCAGTAGTATAGGGGACAGGGGGTGGACAGATACGCAGTATTTT.

The V call is TRBV18, the J call TRBJ1-5; TRBD1 matches at 8 bases. The CDR3 has 15 residues. From germline, CDR1 is KGHSH and CDR2 LQKENI. Unmatched junction bases numbered 10, after V lost 5 bases and J lost 7 bases. CDR3 sequence: CASSSGTGAVQPQHF. CDR3 nucleotide sequence: TGTGCCAGCTCATCCGGGACAGGAGCGGTACAGCCCCAGCATTTT.

V gene TRBV6-5 combines with J gene TRBJ1-1; D possibly corresponds to TRBD1 (6 bases). Germline assignment: CDR1 MNHEY and CDR2 SVGAGI. The CDR3 covers 13 residues. Trimming took 6 bases from V and 4 from J, leaving 12 bases between them. The CDR3 nucleotides read TGTGCCAGCAGGCTCACAGGGATCACTGAAGCTTTCTTT. Translating gives CASRLTGITEAFF.

This rearrangement joins TRBV18 to TRBJ2-7, with a tentative D call TRBD2 (6 bases). Trimming pared 5 bases from V and 4 bases from J, leaving 15 bases between. Germline CDR1 reads KGHSH; CDR2 reads LQKENI. CDR3 length: 14 residues. CDR3 coding DNA: TGTGCCAGCTCAGACGGACTAACGCCATACGAGCAGTACTTC. Translating it yields CASSDGLTPYEQYF.

V gene TRBV5-8 combines with J gene TRBJ2-7; D may be TRBD1 (6 bases). Trimming left V 2 bases short and J 2 bases short, with 11 bases between. The CDR3 sequence is 14 residues long. CDR1 is SGHTS and CDR2 is YDEGEE in the germline V gene. The CDR3 loop reads CASSFQGTTYEQYF. Written as DNA, the CDR3 is TGTGCCAGCAGCTTCCAGGGGACGACCTACGAGCAGTACTTC.

The chain joins TRBV2 to TRBJ2-1, with a possible D match to TRBD2 (5 bases). Germline loops: CDR1 SNHLY, CDR2 FYNNEI. V was shortened by 5 bases and J by 0 bases, with 14 bases between the two germline ends. The CDR3 runs 16 residues. The DNA of the CDR3 is TGTGCCAGCAGTTATAGGACTTCGAGCTCCTACAATGAGCAGTTCTTC. It translates to CASSYRTSSSYNEQFF.

The rearrangement uses TRBV11-3 and TRBJ2-1; D uncertain. V lost 5 bases and J lost 10, with 12 bases in between. The CDR3 totals 12 residues. The germline V gene encodes CDR1 SGHNT and CDR2 YENEEA. As DNA, the CDR3 is TGTGCCAGCAGCAACTCCCTATACGAGCAGTTCTTC. As protein: CASSNSLYEQFF.

The J gene is TRBJ1-5, the V gene TRBV18; the D gene is possibly TRBD1 (6 bases). With 5 bases removed from V and 9 bases from J, the gap between germline ends came to 14 bases. This CDR3 is 13 amino acids long. CDR1 KGHSH and CDR2 LQKENI come from the germline V gene. CDR3 DNA sequence: TGTGCCAGCTCAGCAGGGGATGATCGGCCCCAGCATTTT. As protein: CASSAGDDRPQHF. Drawing the rest from reference TRBV18 and TRBJ1-5, the complete variable domain is NAGVMQNPRHLVRRRGQEARLRCSPMKGHSHVYWYRQLPEEGLKFMVYLQKENIIDESGMPKERFSAEFPKEGPSILRIQQVVRGDSAAYFCASSAGDDRPQHFGDGTRLSIL.

The V gene is TRBV5-5, the J gene TRBJ2-5; 7 positions match TRBD2. The V gene's germline CDR1 is SGHKS and CDR2 YYEKEE (reference sequence). Trimming removed 0 bases from V and 3 bases from J; junction bases left unmatched: 14. The CDR3 length is 18 residues. CDR3 amino acids: CASSLAQVRLAVEETQYF. DNA for the CDR3: TGTGCCAGCAGCTTGGCCCAGGTACGGCTAGCGGTTGAAGAGACCCAGTACTTC.

The chain links TRBV5-1 to TRBJ2-1, with 8 bases fitting TRBD2. Germline assignment: CDR1 SGHRS and CDR2 YFSETQ. This CDR3 has 19 amino acids. V shed 4 bases and J 6 bases; nucleotides not matched to a gene: 21. The DNA of the CDR3 is TGCGCCAGCAGCGAGGAAGGACCCTACTACGGGGGGGGGCCCAATGAGCAGTTCTTC. Translating it yields CASSEEGPYYGGGPNEQFF.

V is TRBV18 and J is TRBJ1-1; D is unresolved. Trimming shortened V by 4 bases and J by 0 bases, and 6 bases separated the two germline ends. In germline, CDR1 is KGHSH, CDR2 LQKENI. This CDR3 contains 13 residues. CDR3: CASSRRMNTEAFF. The CDR3 DNA sequence: TGTGCCAGCTCACGCAGGATGAACACTGAAGCTTTCTTT.

This chain joins TRBV11-3 and TRBJ2-6; no reliable D call. Per the germline V gene, CDR1 is SGHNT and CDR2 is YENEEA. This CDR3 is built from 14 residues. V lost 4 bases to trimming and J lost 3 bases, with 7 bases between them. The DNA of the CDR3 is TGTGCCAGCAGCTCCGGTGTTGGGGCCAACGTCCTGACTTTC. It yields the protein CASSSGVGANVLTF.

V gene TRBV27 combines with J gene TRBJ1-5; D possibly corresponds to TRBD1 (6 bases). The V end was cut by 4 bases, the J end by 4 bases, with 8 bases between. Germline lookup yields CDR1 MNHEY and CDR2 SMNVEV (reference sequence). The CDR3 has 13 residues. The CDR3 region is CASSSRGNQPQHF. In DNA, the CDR3 is TGTGCCAGCAGTTCCAGGGGAAATCAGCCCCAGCATTTT.

The V gene is TRBV6-5, the J gene TRBJ1-2; a weak D match, TRBD1 (5 bases). Germline assignment: CDR1 MNHEY and CDR2 SVGAGI. V lost 0 bases to trimming and J lost 2 bases, with 7 bases between them. This CDR3 contains 14 residues. The CDR3 DNA follows: TGTGCCAGCAGTTACTCGAGACAGAACTATGGCTACACCTTC. It encodes CASSYSRQNYGYTF.